Below, one TCR beta chain is given with its context. This entry is derived from a study of T-cell reconstitution after alpha-beta-depleted transplantation in children. Unique molecular identifiers featured in how the TCRbeta library was prepared. TCRdb re-analysed the PCR reads in MiXCR, keeping a single row per CDR3 protein. The sample contains 900,000 or so distinct CDR3 sequences, 15% to 20% of which appear only once. Between the trimmed V and J ends, which lost 1 base and 1 base, there was a span of 18 bases. This CDR3 has 18 amino acids. The germline V gene has CDR1 SGDLS and CDR2 YYNGEE. V and J are TRBV9 and TRBJ2-1; D might be TRBD1 or TRBD2, each matching 7 bases. This TCR was sampled from a male patient between 5 and 17 years old who had a stem cell transplant for acute lymphoblastic leukemia, so the T cells may come from the graft donor. The material was PBMCs, mostly from graft donor cells, obtained 360 days after TCRalphabeta/CD19-depleted stem cell transplant. The CDR3 sequence is CASSVRVGGGQSYNEQFF. The CDR3 region has the DNA TGTGCCAGCAGCGTAAGGGTGGGGGGGGGACAGTCCTACAATGAGCAGTTCTTC.